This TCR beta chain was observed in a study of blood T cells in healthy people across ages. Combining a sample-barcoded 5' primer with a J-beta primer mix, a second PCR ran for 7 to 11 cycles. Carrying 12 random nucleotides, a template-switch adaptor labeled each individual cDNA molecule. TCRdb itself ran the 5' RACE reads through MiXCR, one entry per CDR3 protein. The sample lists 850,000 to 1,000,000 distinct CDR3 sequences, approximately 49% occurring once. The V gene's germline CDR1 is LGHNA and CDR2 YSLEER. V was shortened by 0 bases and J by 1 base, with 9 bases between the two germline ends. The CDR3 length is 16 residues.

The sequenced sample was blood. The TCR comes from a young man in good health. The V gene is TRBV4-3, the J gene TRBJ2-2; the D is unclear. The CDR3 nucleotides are TGCGCCAGCAGCCAAGAGGGGTATGGGAACACCGGGGAGCTGTTTTTT. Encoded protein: CASSQEGYGNTGELFF.